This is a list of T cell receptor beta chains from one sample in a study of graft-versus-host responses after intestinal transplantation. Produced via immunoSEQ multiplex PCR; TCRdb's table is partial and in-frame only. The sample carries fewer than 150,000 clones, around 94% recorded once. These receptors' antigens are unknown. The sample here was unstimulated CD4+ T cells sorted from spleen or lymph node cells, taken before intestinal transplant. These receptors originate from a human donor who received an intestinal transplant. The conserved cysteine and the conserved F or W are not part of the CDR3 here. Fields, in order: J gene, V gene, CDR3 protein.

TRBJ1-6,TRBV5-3,ARSFRGGQIFNSPLH
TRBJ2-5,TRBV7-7,ASSLFRWQETQY
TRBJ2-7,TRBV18,ASSPGGPAKEEQY
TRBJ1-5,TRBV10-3,AISEGPGRGNQPQH
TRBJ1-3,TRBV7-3,ASSSTGGLNTIY
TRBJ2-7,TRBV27,ASSSQQSYEQY
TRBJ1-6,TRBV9,ASSTTGENYNSPLH
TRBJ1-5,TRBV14,ASSQGPGIDQPQH
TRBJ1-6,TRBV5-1,ASSGGDLGSPLH
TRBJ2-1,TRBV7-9,ASSLAQLHQGYNEQF
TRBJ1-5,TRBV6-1,ASSESGGPYPH
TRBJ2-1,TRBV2,ASSEGRGPYNEQF
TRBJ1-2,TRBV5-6,ASSRGRVYGYT
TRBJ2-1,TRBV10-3,AISDPAGGFYNEQF
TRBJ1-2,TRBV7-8,ASSLDSFYGYT
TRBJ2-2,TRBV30,AWRRDTTNTGELF
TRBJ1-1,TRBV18,ASSWTRERNTEAF
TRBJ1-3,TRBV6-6,ATSTGQTLEY
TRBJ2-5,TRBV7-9,ASSVSGTSGEVN
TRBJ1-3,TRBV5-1,ASSLVPPSEPGNTIY
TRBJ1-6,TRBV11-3,ASSLTGYNSPLH
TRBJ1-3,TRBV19,ASGYRGRTGNTIY
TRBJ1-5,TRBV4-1,ASSQEPGRNNQPQH
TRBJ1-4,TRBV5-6,ASSRQQLKEKLF
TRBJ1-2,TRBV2,ASSGLRTDHGYT
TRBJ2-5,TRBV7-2,ASSFPDQETQY
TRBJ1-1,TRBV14,ASSQASGLMNTEAF
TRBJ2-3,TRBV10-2,ASGGVSTDTQY
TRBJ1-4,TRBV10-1,ASSQDSSGEKLF
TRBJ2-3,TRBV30,AWGAPSGGADTQY
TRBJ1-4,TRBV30,AWNRSGKEKLF
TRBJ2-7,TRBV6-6,ASSLRDRVYEQY
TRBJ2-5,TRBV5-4,ASSLFLAGGETQY
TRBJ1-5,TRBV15,ATSRDQTVNQPQH
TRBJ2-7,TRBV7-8,ASSLAGGLSDEQY
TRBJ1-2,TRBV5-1,ASSWTGVRGYT
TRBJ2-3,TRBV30,AWSGSDTQY
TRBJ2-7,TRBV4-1,ASSQGSSSYEQY
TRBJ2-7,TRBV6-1,ASSARTSGGAIAYEQY
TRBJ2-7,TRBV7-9,ASSLETYEQY
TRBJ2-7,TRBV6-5,ASSVERGTYEQY
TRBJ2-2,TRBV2,ATGRGGGGTGELF
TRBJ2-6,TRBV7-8,ASSFFGGPSPGANVLT
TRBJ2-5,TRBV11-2,ASSLDLPPLETQY
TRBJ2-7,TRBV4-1,ASSQPTATYEQY
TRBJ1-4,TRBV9,ASSVGIGVGEEKLF
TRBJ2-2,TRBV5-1,ASSLVGQNTGELF